Below, one T cell receptor (beta chain) is given with its context. The antigen is unknown. These data are taken from a study of cytomegalovirus exposure and HLA in healthy donors. Whole-study context: Earlier sequencing of some 190 million T cells yielded 100 million to 120 million unique TCR beta sequences. Study-wide findings and caveats: Analysis was carried out at a later point, and it linked a missense DCLRE1C variant to TCR beta V- and J-gene trimming.

The primer mix had 60 Vbeta and 13 Jbeta primers. Sequencing used immunoSEQ multiplex PCR; TCRdb keeps in-frame clones, though not all of them. Of more than 95,000 clones listed, more than 75% are singletons. Healthy bone marrow donors made up the cohort. The sample consisted of PBMCs. The receptor was isolated from a woman aged 18-35 years in good health and CMV-seropositive.

The CDR3 reads CASSVARNYGYTF. The CDR3 bases are TGTGCCAGCAGCGTAGCTAGGAACTATGGCTACACCTTC. The chain employs TRBV9 and TRBJ1-2; D not certain. The CDR3 is 13 residues long. V lost 0 bases and J lost 2, with 5 bases in between. Germline CDR1 and CDR2: SGDLS and YYNGEE.